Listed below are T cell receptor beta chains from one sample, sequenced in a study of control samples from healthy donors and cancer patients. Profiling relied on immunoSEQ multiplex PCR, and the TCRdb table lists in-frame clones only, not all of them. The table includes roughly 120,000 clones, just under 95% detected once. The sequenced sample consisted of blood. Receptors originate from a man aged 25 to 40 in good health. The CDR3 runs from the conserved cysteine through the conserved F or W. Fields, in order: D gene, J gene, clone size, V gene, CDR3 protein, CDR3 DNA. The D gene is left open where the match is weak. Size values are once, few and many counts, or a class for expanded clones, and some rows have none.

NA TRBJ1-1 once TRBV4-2 CASSRSGIGSTEAFF TGTGCCAGCAGCCGATCAGGGATTGGGAGCACTGAAGCTTTCTTT
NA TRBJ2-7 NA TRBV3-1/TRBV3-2 CASSLSRFPYEQYF TGTGCCAGCAGCCTGAGTAGGTTTCCCTACGAGCAGTACTTC
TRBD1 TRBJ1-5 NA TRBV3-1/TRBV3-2 CASSQGQGRGNQPQHF TGTGCCAGCAGCCAAGGACAGGGACGCGGCAATCAGCCCCAGCATTTT
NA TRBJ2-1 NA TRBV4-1 CASSQDGGSLKFIF TGCGCCAGCAGCCAAGATGGCGGGTCCCTCAAATTCATCTTC
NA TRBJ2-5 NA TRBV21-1 CASTLGGGATQYF TGTGCCAGCACCCTGGGCGGGGGGGCGACCCAGTACTTC
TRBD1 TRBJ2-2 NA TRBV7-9 CASSLDGQGKTGELFF TGTGCCAGCAGCTTAGACGGACAGGGAAAAACCGGGGAGCTGTTTTTT
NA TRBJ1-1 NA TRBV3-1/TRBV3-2 CASSLLGGSRTEAFF TGTGCCAGCAGCCTCCTCGGGGGATCCCGGACTGAAGCTTTCTTT
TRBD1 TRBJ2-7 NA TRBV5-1 CASSLGDRDEQYF TGCGCCAGCAGCTTGGGGGACAGGGACGAGCAGTACTTC
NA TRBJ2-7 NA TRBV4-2 CASSQRGGLPYEQYF TGTGCCAGCAGCCAGAGGGGGGGTCTCCCCTACGAGCAGTACTTC
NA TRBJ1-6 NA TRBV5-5 CASSGGHQISSPLHF TGTGCCAGCAGCGGGGGCCACCAAATTAGTTCACCCCTCCACTTT
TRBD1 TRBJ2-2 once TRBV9 CASSVEGQGTGELFF TGTGCCAGCAGCGTAGAGGGACAGGGCACCGGGGAGCTGTTTTTT
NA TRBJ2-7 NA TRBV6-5 CASRARGNYEQYF TGTGCCAGCAGGGCCCGGGGAAACTACGAGCAGTACTTC
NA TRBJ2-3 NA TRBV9 CASSPQDWTSTDTQYF TGTGCCAGCAGCCCTCAGGACTGGACAAGCACAGATACGCAGTATTTT
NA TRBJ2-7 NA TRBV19 CASRGELSYEQYF TGTGCCAGTAGGGGGGAGTTGTCCTACGAGCAGTACTTC
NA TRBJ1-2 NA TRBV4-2 CASSRTGSGYGYTF TGTGCCAGCAGCCGAACAGGATCGGGGTATGGCTACACCTTC
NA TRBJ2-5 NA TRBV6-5 CASSLGLGGEETQYF TGTGCCAGCAGTTTGGGGTTGGGGGGCGAAGAGACCCAGTACTTC
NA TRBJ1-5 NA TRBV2 CASRSRAFNQPQHF TGTGCCAGTCGCTCTAGGGCCTTCAATCAGCCCCAGCATTTT
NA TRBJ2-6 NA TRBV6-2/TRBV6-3 CASSYVRDLSGANVLTF TGTGCCAGCAGTTACGTCAGGGATCTGTCTGGGGCCAACGTCCTGACTTTC
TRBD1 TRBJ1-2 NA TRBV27 CASSLTNRGFDGYTF TGTGCCAGCAGTTTAACGAACAGGGGTTTTGATGGCTACACCTTC
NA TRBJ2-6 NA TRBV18 CASSREPRRMGANVLTF TGTGCCAGCTCACGGGAACCTCGTCGGATGGGGGCCAACGTCCTGACTTTC
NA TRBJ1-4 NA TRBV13 CASSPGRWANEKLFF TGTGCCAGCAGCCCGGGGAGGTGGGCTAATGAAAAACTGTTTTTT
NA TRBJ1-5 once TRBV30 CAWSSSGTSNQPQHF TGTGCCTGGAGTTCGTCCGGGACTAGCAATCAGCCCCAGCATTTT
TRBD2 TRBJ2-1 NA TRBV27 CASRGDGSYNEQFF TGTGCCAGCCGGGGGGACGGCTCCTACAATGAGCAGTTCTTC
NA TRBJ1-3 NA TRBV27 CASSPAGGLENTIYF TGTGCCAGCAGTCCCGCTGGGGGGCTGGAAAACACCATATATTTT
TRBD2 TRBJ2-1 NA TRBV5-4 CASSLVLAEVNEQFF TGTGCCAGCAGCTTGGTACTAGCGGAGGTCAATGAGCAGTTCTTC
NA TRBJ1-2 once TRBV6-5 CASPFRIFPYGYTF TGTGCCAGCCCCTTTAGGATTTTTCCTTATGGCTACACCTTC
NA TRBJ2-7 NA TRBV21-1 CASSKESSLEQYF TGTGCCAGCAGCAAAGAGAGCTCTCTCGAGCAGTACTTC
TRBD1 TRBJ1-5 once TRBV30 CAWSVPGTGGEPQHF TGTGCCTGGAGTGTACCCGGGACAGGGGGAGAGCCCCAGCATTTT
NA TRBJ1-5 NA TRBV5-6 CASSLQSVGVWNQPQHF TGTGCCAGCAGCTTGCAATCGGTGGGGGTCTGGAATCAGCCCCAGCATTTT
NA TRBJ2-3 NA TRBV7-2 CASSFGRLGGTDTQYF TGTGCCAGCAGCTTCGGTCGTCTCGGCGGCACAGATACGCAGTATTTT
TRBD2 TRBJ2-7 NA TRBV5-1 CASSIGTTYEQYF TGCGCCAGCAGCATCGGGACTACCTACGAGCAGTACTTC
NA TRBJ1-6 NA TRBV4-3 CASSADRSSYNSPLHF TGCGCCAGCAGCGCCGACAGGAGCTCCTATAATTCACCCCTCCACTTT
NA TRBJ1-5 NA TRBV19 CASRPQMAPASNQPQHF TGTGCCAGTAGACCCCAAATGGCCCCCGCGAGCAATCAGCCCCAGCATTTT
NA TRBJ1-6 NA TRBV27 CASSLEGISYNSPLHF TGTGCCAGCAGTTTAGAGGGTATTTCCTATAATTCACCCCTCCACTTT
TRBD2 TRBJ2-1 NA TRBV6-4 CASSDSNGGEAGEQFF TGTGCCAGCAGTGACTCGAACGGGGGGGAGGCGGGTGAGCAGTTCTTC
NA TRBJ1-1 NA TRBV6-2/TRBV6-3 CASSYSTRDPQRVNTEAFF TGTGCCAGCAGTTACTCGACCCGGGATCCCCAAAGGGTGAACACTGAAGCTTTCTTT
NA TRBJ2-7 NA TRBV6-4 CASSAGTGYEQYF TGTGCCAGCAGTGCCGGGACTGGCTACGAGCAGTACTTC
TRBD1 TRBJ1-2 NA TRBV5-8 CASSSGQGTDGYTF TGTGCCAGCAGTTCAGGACAGGGAACGGATGGCTACACCTTC
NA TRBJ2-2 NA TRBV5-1 CASSLRELGHPNTGELFF TGCGCCAGCAGCTTGCGAGAGTTAGGACACCCGAACACCGGGGAGCTGTTTTTT
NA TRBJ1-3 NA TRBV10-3 CAISESGAGNTIYF TGTGCCATCAGTGAGTCAGGGGCTGGAAACACCATATATTTT